This T cell receptor (beta chain) is drawn from a study of post-analysis software for immune sequencing data. Study-wide findings and caveats: Those samples that were prepared in the same batch co-clustered strongly by F measure. About 5 TRBV segments were more frequent in patients than controls; TRBV5-6, TRBV5-1 and TRBV20-1 belonged to this group.

Trimming stripped 2 bases from V and 4 bases from J, with 13 bases between. Germline V gene data show CDR1 as SGHRS and CDR2 as YFSETQ. CDR3 size: 14 residues. A word on this clonotype: The antigen remains unidentified.

The TCR beta cDNA libraries carried unique molecular identifiers. The yield from about 1 to 10 million T cells was around 500,000 cDNA molecules in total. One entry per CDR3 protein results from TCRdb running MiXCR on the PCR reads. The sample shows 450,000 or so distinct CDR3 sequences, around 40% of them seen only once. The sequence was collected from a girl aged 5 to 17 with multiple sclerosis. Sequencing used blood. J is TRBJ2-7 and V is TRBV5-1; TRBD2 might be the D (5 bases). CDR3 sequence (DNA): TGCGCCAGCAGCTTCGGGGAAACCTCTTACGAGCAGTACTTC. Amino acid sequence: CASSFGETSYEQYF.